Below are 28 T cell receptor beta chains sequenced from a single sample in a study of shared clonotypes between healthy human individuals. Sequenced by immunoSEQ multiplex PCR; TCRdb stores in-frame clones only, minus some. The sample shows 950,000 to 1,100,000 clones, about four fifths of them seen only once. Sample: memory CD4+ T cells from PBMCs. Sample subset: CD45RA-negative fraction. Receptors were obtained from a man younger than 35 in good health. Some clones in this sample may be carry-over from other donors' samples.

This clone was observed once. The chain combines TRBV28 with TRBJ2-3; possible D gene TRBD1, 5 bases. Germline V gene sequence: CDR1 MDHEN, CDR2 SYDVKM. V shed 2 bases and J shed 1 base, with 19 bases lying between them. The CDR3 is 18 residues long. CDR3 sequence reads: CASSLVFGAVLGTDTQYF. DNA for the CDR3: TGTGCCAGCAGTTTAGTGTTTGGGGCAGTTTTAGGCACAGATACGCAGTATTTT.

This CDR3 is CASSPQGAGANVLTF. CDR3 DNA sequence: TGTGCCAGCAGCCCGCAGGGGGCTGGGGCCAACGTCCTGACTTTC. The chain joins TRBV9 to TRBJ2-6; 7 nucleotides agree with TRBD1. This CDR3 contains 15 residues. The germline V gene has CDR1 SGDLS and CDR2 YYNGEE. Germline trimming cut 4 bases from V and 2 bases from J; bases unmatched to any gene: 3. The full variable domain, its missing parts supplied by reference TRBV9 and TRBJ2-6, is DSGVTQTPKHLITATGQRVTLRCSPRSGDLSVYWYQQSLDQGLQFLIQYYNGEERAKGNILERFSAQQFPDLHSELNLSSLELGDSALYFCASSPQGAGANVLTFGAGSRLTVL.

The table lists this clone with a few counts. This sequence joins TRBV5-1 and TRBJ2-3; TRBD1 is a possible D gene (5 bases). Germline CDR1 SGHRS, CDR2 YFSETQ. Trimming took off 3 bases at V and 1 base at J, with 12 bases between the two ends. The CDR3 totals 15 residues. The CDR3 reads CASSWGGSGTDTQYF. The CDR3 DNA follows: TGCGCCAGCAGCTGGGGCGGATCGGGCACAGATACGCAGTATTTT.

In its sample, this clone was seen a few times. The chain links TRBV27 to TRBJ2-3; D may correspond to TRBD1 or TRBD2 (7 bases each). The CDR3 length is 14 residues. Germline loops: CDR1 MNHEY, CDR2 SMNVEV (reference sequence). V was clipped by 3 bases and J by 6 bases, with 13 bases between them. The CDR3 sequence: CASSLRGRGDTQYF. The CDR3 coding sequence is TGTGCCAGCAGTTTGAGGGGGCGGGGGGATACGCAGTATTTT.

The chain combines TRBV21-1 with TRBJ1-2. TRBV21-1 is a pseudogene segment. CDR3 length: 15 residues. The CDR3 loop reads CASSKQDTTSDGYTF. Here the CDR3 DNA reads TGTGCCAGCAGCAAACAAGATACTACTTCGGATGGCTACACCTTC.

This clone was recorded only once. The genes are TRBV7-6 and TRBJ2-7; 7 bases agree with TRBD1. With 1 base clipped from V and 1 base from J, the junction kept 4 bases outside the gene matches. Germline assignment: CDR1 SGHVS and CDR2 FNYEAQ. The CDR3 is 15 residues long. In nucleotides, the CDR3 is TGTGCCAGCAGCTTAGGAGCGACAGGGTCCTACGAGCAGTACTTC. This encodes CASSLGATGSYEQYF. Complete variable domain (other parts from reference TRBV7-6 and TRBJ2-7): GAGVSQSPRYKVTKRGQDVALRCDPISGHVSLYWYRQALGQGPEFLTYFNYEAQQDKSGLPNDRFSAERPEGSISTLTIQRTEQRDSAMYRCASSLGATGSYEQYFGPGTRLTVT.

This clone was detected once. For the CDR3, the DNA is TGCGCCAGCAGCTTGGCGGGCAGGGCTGAGTACGAGCAGTACTTC. This codes for CASSLAGRAEYEQYF. The V call is TRBV5-1, the J call TRBJ2-7; D is perhaps TRBD1 (5 bases). There are 15 residues in the CDR3. V lost 0 bases and J lost 4, with 14 bases in between. The germline CDR1 and CDR2 sequences are SGHRS and YFSETQ. The full variable domain, its missing parts supplied by reference TRBV5-1 and TRBJ2-7, is KAGVTQTPRYLIKTRGQQVTLSCSPISGHRSVSWYQQTPGQGLQFLFEYFSETQRNKGNFPGRFSGRQFSNSRSEMNVSTLELGDSALYLCASSLAGRAEYEQYFGPGTRLTVT.

This chain links TRBV18 with TRBJ2-2; D may be TRBD2 (6 bases). Trimming removed 1 base at V and 1 base at J, with 10 bases between. The germline CDR1 and CDR2 sequences are KGHSH and LQKENI. The CDR3 sequence is 16 residues long. CDR3 protein: CASSPRGVQNTGELFF. DNA for the CDR3: TGTGCCAGCTCACCACGGGGGGTTCAGAACACCGGGGAGCTGTTTTTT.

The CDR3 spells CASSRLTGVGETQYF. CDR3 nucleotide sequence: TGCGCCAGCAGCCGTTTGACAGGGGTTGGGGAGACCCAGTACTTC. The J gene is TRBJ2-5, the V gene TRBV5-1; 8 nucleotides line up with TRBD1. Looked up from germline, CDR1 is SGHRS and CDR2 is YFSETQ. The V gene end was trimmed by 4 bases and the J gene end by 5 bases; junction bases not matched to a gene: 10. The CDR3 sequence is 15 residues long.

The chain combines TRBV4-2 with TRBJ2-1; 7 bases fit TRBD1. Trimming at V came to 0 bases and at J to 3 bases, leaving 5 bases not matched to a gene. This CDR3 contains 16 residues. CDR1 is LGHNA and CDR2 is YNFKEQ in the germline V gene. CDR3 sequence (DNA): TGTGCCAGCAGCCAAGATCAGGCAGGGGGCTACAATGAGCAGTTCTTC. It encodes CASSQDQAGGYNEQFF.

V and J are TRBV28 and TRBJ2-5, with D uncertain. V dropped 1 base and J dropped 2 bases, with 5 bases sitting between them. The CDR3 spans 13 residues. Germline V gene sequence: CDR1 MDHEN, CDR2 SYDVKM. This CDR3 reads CASSLSRQETQYF. CDR3 bases: TGTGCCAGCAGTTTATCACGGCAAGAGACCCAGTACTTC.

This clone was counted only a few times. The V gene is TRBV29-1, the J gene TRBJ2-7, with TRBD1 identical over 8 bases. The length of the CDR3 is 20 residues. CDR1 and CDR2 from the germline V gene are SQVTM and ANQGSEA. J gave up 3 bases and V 0 bases, and 22 bases lay outside the gene matches. As DNA, the CDR3 is TGCAGCGTTGAAGACCGGCAACAGGGGACAGGATTGAGCGGCCGCTACGAGCAGTACTTC. It translates to CSVEDRQQGTGLSGRYEQYF.

V and J are TRBV25-1 and TRBJ2-5; possible D gene TRBD1, 5 bases. The DNA end is a closer match to TRBJ2-7, so the J assignment may be wrong. The germline gives CDR1 MGHDK, CDR2 SYGVNS. The CDR3 is 12 amino acids. The chain's CDR3 is CASSTGTYEQYF. CDR3 coding DNA: TGTGCCAGCAGTACAGGAACCTACGAGCAGTACTTC.

The chain is built from TRBV6-6 and TRBJ1-3; 10 bases are shared with TRBD1. The CDR3 runs 15 residues. J lost 6 bases, V lost 6 bases, and 8 bases had no gene match. The germline CDR1 and CDR2 sequences are MNHNY and SVGAGI (reference sequence). CDR3 in amino acids: CASSFAGQGQNTIYF. CDR3 nucleotide sequence: TGTGCCAGCAGCTTTGCGGGACAGGGGCAAAACACCATATATTTT.

The chain links TRBV6-5 to TRBJ2-7, with D hard to call. The length of the CDR3 is 14 residues. Trimming cost V 8 bases and J 1 base, with 15 bases left between them. The germline V gene has CDR1 MNHEY and CDR2 SVGAGI. CDR3 bases: TGTGCCAGCTCCTTGAATGGGGATTCCTACGAGCAGTACTTC. Protein: CASSLNGDSYEQYF.

This sequence joins TRBV14 and TRBJ1-2; possibly TRBD1 for D (5 bases). Germline loops: CDR1 SGHDN, CDR2 FVKESK. Trimming removed 1 base at V and 2 bases at J, with 11 bases between. This CDR3 comprises 15 residues. CDR3 DNA sequence: TGTGCCAGCAGCCAAGGTGCGTGGGGGAACTATGGCTACACCTTC. This codes for CASSQGAWGNYGYTF. Full variable domain (remainder filled in from reference TRBV14 and TRBJ1-2): EAGVTQFPSHSVIEKGQTVTLRCDPISGHDNLYWYRRVMGKEIKFLLHFVKESKQDESGMPNNRFLAERTGGTYSTLKVQPAELEDSGVYFCASSQGAWGNYGYTFGSGTRLTVV.

J is TRBJ1-2 and V is TRBV7-2, with 9 bases fitting TRBD1. After removal of 6 bases from V and 8 bases from J, the junction contained 10 bases not matched to a gene. Germline V gene data show CDR1 as SGHTA and CDR2 as FQGNSA. This CDR3 is built from 14 residues. In DNA form, the CDR3 reads TGTGCCAGCAGACGGGACAGGGCCGTGGAAGGCTACACCTTC. This gives the protein CASRRDRAVEGYTF.

This clone has a single count. The V call is TRBV30, the J call TRBJ2-5, with D unclear. The end of the DNA is better explained by TRBJ2-7, so the J call may be wrong. CDR1 GTSNPN and CDR2 SVGIG come from the germline V gene (reference sequence). The CDR3 totals 11 residues. CDR3 nucleotides: TGTGCCTGGAGTGTGGGGTACGAGCAGTACTTC. It yields the protein CAWSVGYEQYF.

The chain carries TRBV28 and TRBJ1-2; D ambiguous. The germline V gene encodes CDR1 MDHEN and CDR2 SYDVKM. The length of the CDR3 is 15 residues. V lost 6 bases to trimming and J lost 4 bases, with 18 bases between them. For the CDR3, the DNA is TGTGCCAGCAGCCCGAGTTTAAGCCTAAGCTATGGCTACACCTTC. This codes for CASSPSLSLSYGYTF.

The genes are TRBV28 and TRBJ1-6; TRBD1 might be the D (5 bases). The germline V gene has CDR1 MDHEN and CDR2 SYDVKM. V was cut by 6 bases and J by 8 bases, with 14 bases left in between. This CDR3 contains 14 residues. This CDR3 is CASRTRGGDSPLHF. The CDR3 DNA sequence: TGTGCCAGCAGAACCCGGGGGGGGGATTCACCCCTCCACTTT.

The CDR3 DNA reads as TGTGCCAGCAGCTTAGGACAGGACCCTATCTATGAGCAGTTCTTC. This encodes CASSLGQDPIYEQFF. This sequence joins TRBV7-9 and TRBJ2-1; tentative D call: TRBD1 (6 bases). V was cut by 1 base and J by 8 bases, with 15 bases left in between. Germline V gives CDR1 SEHNR, CDR2 FQNEAQ (reference sequence). This CDR3 region has 15 residues.

This chain connects TRBV30 to TRBJ2-3; tentative D call: TRBD1 (6 bases). Trimming cost V 5 bases and J 1 base, with 13 bases left between them. Germline CDR1 reads GTSNPN; CDR2 reads SVGIG (reference sequence). The CDR3 sequence is 14 residues long. This CDR3 is CAWLEAGGTDTQYF. As DNA, the CDR3 is TGTGCCTGGTTGGAGGCAGGGGGCACAGATACGCAGTATTTT.

This clone came up a few times. The sample holds other DNA sequences that translate to the same CDR3. The J gene is TRBJ1-2, the V gene TRBV27; a possible D gene is TRBD1 (6 bases). CDR3 length equals 14 residues. Trimming shortened V by 6 bases and J by 4 bases, and 15 bases separated the two germline ends. Per the germline V gene, CDR1 is MNHEY and CDR2 is SMNVEV (reference sequence). Written as DNA, the CDR3 is TGTGCCAGCAGCTTGACGGGGGCCGGCTATGGCTACACCTTC. It is translated as CASSLTGAGYGYTF.

V gene TRBV11-2 combines with J gene TRBJ2-7; D might be TRBD1 or TRBD2, each matching 5 bases. V was trimmed by 5 bases and J by 1 base, leaving 15 bases between them. The CDR3 has 15 residues. The germline V gene has CDR1 SGHAT and CDR2 FQNNGV. The CDR3 here is CASSLTGLASYEQYF. The CDR3 DNA sequence: TGTGCCAGCAGCCTTACGGGGCTCGCGTCCTACGAGCAGTACTTC.

The sample holds a few counts of this clone. The chain carries TRBV29-1 and TRBJ1-2, with TRBD1 identical over 7 bases. V gave up 5 bases and J gave up 4 bases; unmatched junction bases: 7. Per germline, CDR1 SQVTM and CDR2 ANQGSEA. The CDR3 consists of 13 residues. The CDR3 sequence is CSVQRQGGYGYTF. CDR3 DNA sequence: TGCAGCGTTCAAAGACAGGGTGGCTATGGCTACACCTTC.

As to this clone: A much bigger clone sits one base away, suggesting this may be a read error. The rearrangement joins TRBV5-4 to TRBJ1-5; unclear D gene. Germline loops: CDR1 SGHNT, CDR2 YYREEE (reference sequence). CDR3 length: 11 residues. Trimming stripped 3 bases from V and 3 bases from J, with 1 base between. The CDR3 bases are TGTGCCAGCAGCTCCAATCAGCCCCAGCATTTT. It codes for CASSSNQPQHF.

This chain joins TRBV7-9 and TRBJ1-1; unclear D gene. Germline V CDR1 and CDR2: SEHNR, FQNEAQ (reference sequence). The CDR3 extends over 13 amino acids. V shed 5 bases and J shed 3 bases, with 10 bases lying between them. The CDR3 nucleotides read TGTGCCAGCAGCCCCCTAAGAGACACTGAAGCTTTCTTT. Its protein is CASSPLRDTEAFF.

The rearrangement uses TRBV19 and TRBJ1-2; no firm D call. This CDR3 is 15 amino acids long. Trimming stripped 7 bases from V and 5 bases from J, with 20 bases between. The germline V gene has CDR1 LNHDA and CDR2 SQIVND (reference sequence). CDR3 nucleotide sequence: TGTGCCAGTACCAAGGGTAGCGGATTTGAGTATGGCTACACCTTC. This translates into CASTKGSGFEYGYTF.